Shown below are 2 T cell receptor beta chains from a single sample sequenced in a study of lymphopenia after photon versus proton radiotherapy. Assay: immunoSEQ multiplex PCR; the TCRdb copy retains only in-frame clones and omits some. Seen here are over 4,000 clones, 70% to 90% observed once, and the top ten hold around 17%. Here the sequenced sample was peripheral blood, taken from a patient treated with photon-based radiotherapy. All receptors derive from a man aged 25-45 years with gastric cancer.

The V call is TRBV11-2, the J call TRBJ2-2; D remains ambiguous. The germline V gene encodes CDR1 SGHAT and CDR2 FQNNGV. Trimming took off 1 base at V and 7 bases at J, with 4 bases between the two ends. The CDR3 totals 12 residues. The CDR3 DNA sequence: TGTGCCAGCAGCTTAGTTCTCGGGGAGCTGTTTTTT. Protein: CASSLVLGELFF.

The chain uses TRBV2 and TRBJ1-6; TRBD1 is a possible D gene (5 bases). The germline gives CDR1 SNHLY, CDR2 FYNNEI. The V end lost 4 bases, the J end lost 4 bases, and 11 bases lay between the germline ends. CDR3 size: 15 residues. For the CDR3, the DNA is TGTGCCAGCAGTGTGTTGGGGGGTTATAATTCACCCCTCCACTTT. Translating gives CASSVLGGYNSPLHF.